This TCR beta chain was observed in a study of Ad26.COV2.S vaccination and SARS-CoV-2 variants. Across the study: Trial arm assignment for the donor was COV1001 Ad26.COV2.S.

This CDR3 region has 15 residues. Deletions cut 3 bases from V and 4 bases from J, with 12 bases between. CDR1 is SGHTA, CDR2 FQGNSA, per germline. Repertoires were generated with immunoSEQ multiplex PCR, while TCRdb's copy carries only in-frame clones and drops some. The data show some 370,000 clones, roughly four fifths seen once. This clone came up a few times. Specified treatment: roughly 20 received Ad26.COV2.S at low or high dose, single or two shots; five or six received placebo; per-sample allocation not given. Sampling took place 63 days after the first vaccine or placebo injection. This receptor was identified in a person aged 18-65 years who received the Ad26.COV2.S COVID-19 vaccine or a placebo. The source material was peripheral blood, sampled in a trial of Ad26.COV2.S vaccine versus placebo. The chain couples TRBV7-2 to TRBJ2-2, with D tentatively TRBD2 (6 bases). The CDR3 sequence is CASSFFGGSTGELFF. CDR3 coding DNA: TGTGCCAGCAGCTTCTTCGGAGGGAGCACCGGGGAGCTGTTTTTT.